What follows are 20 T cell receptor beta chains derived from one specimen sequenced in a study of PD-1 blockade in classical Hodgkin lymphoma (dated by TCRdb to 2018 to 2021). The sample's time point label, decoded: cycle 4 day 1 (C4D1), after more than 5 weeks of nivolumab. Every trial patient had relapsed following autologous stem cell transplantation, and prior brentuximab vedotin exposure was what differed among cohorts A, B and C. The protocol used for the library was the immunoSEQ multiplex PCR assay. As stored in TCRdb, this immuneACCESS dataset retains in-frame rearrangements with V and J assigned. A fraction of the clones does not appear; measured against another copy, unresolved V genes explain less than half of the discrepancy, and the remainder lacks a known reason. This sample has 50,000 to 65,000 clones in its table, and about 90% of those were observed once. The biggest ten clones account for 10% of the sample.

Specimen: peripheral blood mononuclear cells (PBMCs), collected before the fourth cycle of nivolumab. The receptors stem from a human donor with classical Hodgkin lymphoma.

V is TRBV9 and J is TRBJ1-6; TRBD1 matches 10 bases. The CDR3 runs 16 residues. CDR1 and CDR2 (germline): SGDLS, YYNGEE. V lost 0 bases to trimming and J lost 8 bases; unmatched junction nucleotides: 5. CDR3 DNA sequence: TGTGCCAGCAGCGTAGAGGGGACAGGGGCTGATTCACCCCTCCACTTT. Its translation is CASSVEGTGADSPLHF.

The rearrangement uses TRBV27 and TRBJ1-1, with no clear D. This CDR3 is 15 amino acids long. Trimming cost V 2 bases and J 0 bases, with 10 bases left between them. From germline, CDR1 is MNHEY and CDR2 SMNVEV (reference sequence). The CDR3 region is CASSLNQLMNTEAFF. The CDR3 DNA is TGTGCCAGCAGTTTAAATCAGTTGATGAACACTGAAGCTTTCTTT.

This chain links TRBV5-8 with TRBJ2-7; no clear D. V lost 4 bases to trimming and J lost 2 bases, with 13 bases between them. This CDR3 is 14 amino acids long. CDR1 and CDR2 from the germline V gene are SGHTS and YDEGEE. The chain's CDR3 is CASSPSPTPYEQYF. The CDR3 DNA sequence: TGTGCCAGCAGCCCAAGCCCGACCCCCTACGAGCAGTACTTC.

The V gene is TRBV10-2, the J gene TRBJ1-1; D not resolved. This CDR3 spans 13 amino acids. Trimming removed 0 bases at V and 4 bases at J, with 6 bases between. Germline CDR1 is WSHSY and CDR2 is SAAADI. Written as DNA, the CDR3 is TGCGCCAGCAGTGAGTCCTACATCACTGAAGCTTTCTTT. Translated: CASSESYITEAFF.

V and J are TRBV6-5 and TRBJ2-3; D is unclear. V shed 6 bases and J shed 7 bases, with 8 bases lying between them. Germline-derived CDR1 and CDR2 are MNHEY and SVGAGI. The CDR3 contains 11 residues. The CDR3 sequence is CASRMGNTQYF. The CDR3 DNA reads TGTGCCAGCAGAATGGGGAATACGCAGTATTTT.

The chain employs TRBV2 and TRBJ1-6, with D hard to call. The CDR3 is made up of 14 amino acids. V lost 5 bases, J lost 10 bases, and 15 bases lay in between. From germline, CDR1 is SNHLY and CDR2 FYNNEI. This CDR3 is CASSPAEGQSPLHF. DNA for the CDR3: TGTGCCAGCAGTCCCGCGGAGGGTCAATCACCCCTCCACTTT.

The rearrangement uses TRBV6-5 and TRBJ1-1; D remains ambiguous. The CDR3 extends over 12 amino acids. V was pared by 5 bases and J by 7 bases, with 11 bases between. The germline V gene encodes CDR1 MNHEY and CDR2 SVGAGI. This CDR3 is CASSPVRIEAFF. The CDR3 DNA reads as TGTGCCAGCAGTCCAGTGAGAATTGAAGCTTTCTTT.

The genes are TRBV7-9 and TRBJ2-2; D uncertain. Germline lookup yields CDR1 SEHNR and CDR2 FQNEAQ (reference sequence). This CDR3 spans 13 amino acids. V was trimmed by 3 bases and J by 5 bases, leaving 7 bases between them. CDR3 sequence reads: CASSFEETGELFF. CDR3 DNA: TGTGCCAGCAGCTTTGAGGAGACCGGGGAGCTGTTTTTT.

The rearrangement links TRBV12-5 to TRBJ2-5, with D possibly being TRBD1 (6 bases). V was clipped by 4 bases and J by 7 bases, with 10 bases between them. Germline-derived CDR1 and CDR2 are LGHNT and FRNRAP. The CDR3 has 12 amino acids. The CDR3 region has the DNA TGTGCTAGTGGTTCAGGGGCGGGGACCCAGTACTTC. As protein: CASGSGAGTQYF.

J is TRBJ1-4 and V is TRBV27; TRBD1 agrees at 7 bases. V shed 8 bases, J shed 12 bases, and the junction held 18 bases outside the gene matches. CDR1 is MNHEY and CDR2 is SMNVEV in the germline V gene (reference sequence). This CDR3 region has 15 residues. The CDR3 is CASGPTQGGRRELFF. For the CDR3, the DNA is TGTGCCAGCGGGCCAACCCAGGGGGGGCGGAGAGAACTGTTTTTT.

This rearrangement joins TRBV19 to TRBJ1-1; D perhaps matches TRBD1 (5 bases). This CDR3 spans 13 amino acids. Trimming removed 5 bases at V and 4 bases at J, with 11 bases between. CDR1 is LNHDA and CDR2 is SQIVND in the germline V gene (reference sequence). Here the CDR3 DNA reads TGTGCCAGTAGTTGGGAGGGGTTCACTGAAGCTTTCTTT. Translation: CASSWEGFTEAFF.

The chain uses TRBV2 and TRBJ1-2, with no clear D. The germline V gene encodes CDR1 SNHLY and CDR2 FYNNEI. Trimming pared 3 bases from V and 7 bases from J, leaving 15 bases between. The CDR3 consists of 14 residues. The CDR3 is CASSDSGFGVGYTF. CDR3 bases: TGTGCCAGCAGTGACTCTGGCTTCGGAGTTGGCTACACCTTC.

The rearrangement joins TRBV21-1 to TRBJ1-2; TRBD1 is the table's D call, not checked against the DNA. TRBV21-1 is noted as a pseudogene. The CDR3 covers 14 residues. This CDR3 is CASTREYYDRIYTF. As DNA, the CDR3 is TGTGCCAGCACAAGGGAGTACTACGACAGGATCTACACCTTC.

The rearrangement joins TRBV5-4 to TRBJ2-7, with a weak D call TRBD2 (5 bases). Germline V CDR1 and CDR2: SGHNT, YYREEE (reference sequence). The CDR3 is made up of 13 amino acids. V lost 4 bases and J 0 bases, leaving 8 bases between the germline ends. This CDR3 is CASSPRDSYEQYF. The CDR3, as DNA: TGTGCCAGCAGCCCTCGGGACTCCTACGAGCAGTACTTC.

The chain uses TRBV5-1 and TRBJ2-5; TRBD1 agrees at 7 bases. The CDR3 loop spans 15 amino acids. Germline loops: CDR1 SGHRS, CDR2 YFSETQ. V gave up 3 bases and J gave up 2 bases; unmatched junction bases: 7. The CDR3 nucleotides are TGCGCCAGCAGCTCTTCCGGGACAGCTCAAGAGACCCAGTACTTC. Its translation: CASSSSGTAQETQYF.

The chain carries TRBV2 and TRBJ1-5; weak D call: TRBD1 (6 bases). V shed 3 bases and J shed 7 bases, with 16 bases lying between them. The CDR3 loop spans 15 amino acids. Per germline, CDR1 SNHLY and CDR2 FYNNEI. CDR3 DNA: TGTGCCAGCAGTGAGTTCCAGGGGAGAGGACAGCCCCAGCATTTT. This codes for CASSEFQGRGQPQHF.

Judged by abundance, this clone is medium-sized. The CDR3 nucleotides read TGTGCCAGCAGTCCCGGACAGGCCGGGGAGCTGTTTTTT. It translates to CASSPGQAGELFF. This chain uses TRBV6-4 with TRBJ2-2, with 7 positions matching TRBD1. V gave up 5 bases and J gave up 6 bases; unmatched junction bases: 3. Germline loops: CDR1 MRHNA, CDR2 SNTAGT. The CDR3 runs 13 residues.

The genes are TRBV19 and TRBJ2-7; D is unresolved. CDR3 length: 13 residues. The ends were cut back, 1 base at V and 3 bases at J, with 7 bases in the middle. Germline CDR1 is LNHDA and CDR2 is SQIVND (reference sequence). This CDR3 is CASSIGPGYEQYF. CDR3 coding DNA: TGTGCCAGTAGTATAGGGCCAGGCTACGAGCAGTACTTC.

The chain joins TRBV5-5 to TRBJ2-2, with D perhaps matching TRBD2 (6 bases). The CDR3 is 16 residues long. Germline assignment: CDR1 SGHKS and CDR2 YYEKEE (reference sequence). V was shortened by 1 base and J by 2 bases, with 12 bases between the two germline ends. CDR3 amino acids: CASSLSGRFNTGELFF. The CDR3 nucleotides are TGTGCCAGCAGCTTGTCAGGGAGGTTCAACACCGGGGAGCTGTTTTTT.

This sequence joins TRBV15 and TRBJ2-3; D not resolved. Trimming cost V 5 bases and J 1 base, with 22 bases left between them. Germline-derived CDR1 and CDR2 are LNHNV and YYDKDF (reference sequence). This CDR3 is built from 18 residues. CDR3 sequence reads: CATSFAFRVSLGTDTQYF. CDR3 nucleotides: TGTGCCACCAGCTTCGCTTTTCGGGTTAGCTTGGGCACAGATACGCAGTATTTT.